This TCR beta chain derives from a study of blood T cell repertoires in COVID-19. V dropped 7 bases and J dropped 5; count of bases not matched to a gene: 9. The CDR3 contains 15 residues. From germline, CDR1 is MNHEY and CDR2 SVGAGI. Repertoires were generated with immunoSEQ multiplex PCR, while TCRdb's copy carries only in-frame clones and drops some. The top ten clones hold around 30% of a sample with tens of thousands of clones, 80% to 85% of them seen once. This receptor was identified in a woman over 75 with active or convalescent COVID-19. The chain links TRBV6-5 to TRBJ2-2; TRBD2 aligns across 8 bases. The specimen sequenced was peripheral blood. CDR3 coding DNA: TGTGCCAGCACCCGGGGGGGCTTGTGGACCGGGGAGCTGTTTTTT. Residues: CASTRGGLWTGELFF.